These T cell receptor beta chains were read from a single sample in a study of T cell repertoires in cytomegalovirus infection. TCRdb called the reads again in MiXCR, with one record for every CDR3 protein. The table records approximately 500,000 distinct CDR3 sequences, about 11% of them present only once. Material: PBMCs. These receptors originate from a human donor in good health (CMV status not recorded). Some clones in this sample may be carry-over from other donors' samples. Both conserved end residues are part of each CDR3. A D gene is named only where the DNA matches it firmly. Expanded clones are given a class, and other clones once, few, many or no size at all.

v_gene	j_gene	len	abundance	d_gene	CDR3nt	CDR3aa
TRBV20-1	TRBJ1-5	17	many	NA	TGCAGTGCTAGAGATCTCTTGGGGGCCGCAGGCAATCAGCCCCAGCATTTT	CSARDLLGAAGNQPQHF
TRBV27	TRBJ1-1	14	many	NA	TGTGCCAGCAGTCCAGGGTTTACGGGGACTGAAGCTTTCTTT	CASSPGFTGTEAFF
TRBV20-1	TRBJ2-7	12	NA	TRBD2	TGCAGTGCCAGCGGGAGGGCCTACGAGCAGTACTTC	CSASGRAYEQYF
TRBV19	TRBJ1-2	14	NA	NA	TGTGCCAGTAGTCCTTTGGAGAGGAACTATGGCTACACCTTC	CASSPLERNYGYTF
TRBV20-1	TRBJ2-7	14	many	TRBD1	TGCAGTGCTAGTAGGGGACAGGGGTCCTACGAGCAGTACTTC	CSASRGQGSYEQYF
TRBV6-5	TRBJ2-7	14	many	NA	TGTGCCAGCAGTTACTTTCCGGATTCCAGTGTGAACTACTTC	CASSYFPDSSVNYF
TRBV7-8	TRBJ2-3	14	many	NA	TGTGCCAGCAGCTCACGGCTTGGCGGTGATACGCAGTATTTT	CASSSRLGGDTQYF
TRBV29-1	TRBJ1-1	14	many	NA	TGCAGCGTTGAAGTTCCACCCGGTGGAACTGAAGCTTTCTTT	CSVEVPPGGTEAFF
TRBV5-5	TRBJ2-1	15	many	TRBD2	TGTGCCAGCAGCCCGGGGACTAGCGGGAACAGTGAGCAGTTCTTC	CASSPGTSGNSEQFF
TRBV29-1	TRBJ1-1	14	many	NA	TGCAGCGTTGGAGCTTCGGGTGGCCTCACTGAAGCTTTCTTT	CSVGASGGLTEAFF
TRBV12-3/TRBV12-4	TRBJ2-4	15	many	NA	TGTGCCAGCAGTTGGACAGAAATAGCCAAAAACATTCAGTACTTC	CASSWTEIAKNIQYF
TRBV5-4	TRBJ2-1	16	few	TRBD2	TGTGCCAGCAGCTGGGGACTAGCGGGGGCTGACAATGAGCAGTTCTTC	CASSWGLAGADNEQFF
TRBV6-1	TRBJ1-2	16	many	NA	TGTGCCAGCAGTGATCCCTTGCAGGGGTCTATAAATGGCTACACCTTC	CASSDPLQGSINGYTF
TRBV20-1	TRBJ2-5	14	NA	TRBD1	TGCAGTGCTCGACCGGGACAGGGGAGGGAGACCCAGTACTTC	CSARPGQGRETQYF
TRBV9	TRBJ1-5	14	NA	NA	TGTGCCAGCAGCGCTGGACTTACAAATCAGCCCCAGCATTTT	CASSAGLTNQPQHF
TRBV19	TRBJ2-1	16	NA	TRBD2	TGTGCCAGTAGTATAATACGGCTAGCGGGAGACAATGAGCAGTTCTTC	CASSIIRLAGDNEQFF
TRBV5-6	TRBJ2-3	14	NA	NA	TGTGCCAGCAGCCCCAAGACTAGCACAGATACGCAGTATTTT	CASSPKTSTDTQYF
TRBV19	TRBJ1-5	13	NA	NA	TGTGCCAGTAGTATAGAAGGGCGGTCGCCCCAGCATTTT	CASSIEGRSPQHF
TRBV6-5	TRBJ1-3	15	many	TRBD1	TGTGCCAGCAGTTACGGGCAGGGGGCTGGAAACACCATATATTTT	CASSYGQGAGNTIYF
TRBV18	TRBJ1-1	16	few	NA	TGTGCCAGCTCACCCGCAATGGGACGGCAGAACACTGAAGCTTTCTTT	CASSPAMGRQNTEAFF
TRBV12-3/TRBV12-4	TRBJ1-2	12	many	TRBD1	TGTGCCAGCAGCGGGACAGGGGTTGGCTACACCTTC	CASSGTGVGYTF
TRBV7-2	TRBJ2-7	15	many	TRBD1	TGTGCCAGCAGCTTTCTCGACAGGGGAGTCTACGAGCAGTACTTC	CASSFLDRGVYEQYF
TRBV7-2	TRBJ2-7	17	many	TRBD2	TGTGCCAGCAGCACCCATCGAGGACTAGCGGGAGAGGTCGAGCAGTACTTC	CASSTHRGLAGEVEQYF
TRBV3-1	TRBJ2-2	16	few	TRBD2	TGTGCCAGCAGCGATACTAGCGGGAGGAACACCGGGGAGCTGTTTTTT	CASSDTSGRNTGELFF
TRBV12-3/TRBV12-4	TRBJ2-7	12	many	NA	TGTGCCAGCAGTTTCAGCGAGTACGAGCAGTACTTC	CASSFSEYEQYF
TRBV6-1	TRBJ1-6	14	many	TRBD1	TGTGCCAGCAGTCGACAGGGCCATAATTCACCCCTCCACTTT	CASSRQGHNSPLHF
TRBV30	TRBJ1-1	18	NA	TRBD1	TGTGCCTGGAGTGTTCGCGACAGGGGGATTTTCATGAACACTGAAGCTTTCTTT	CAWSVRDRGIFMNTEAFF
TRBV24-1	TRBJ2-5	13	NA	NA	TGTGCCACCAGTGGGCAGGGCAAAGAGACCCAGTACTTC	CATSGQGKETQYF
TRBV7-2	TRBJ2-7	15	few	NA	TGTGCCAGCAGCGTTGGGCTCCGGGTCTCCTACGAGCAGTACTTC	CASSVGLRVSYEQYF